The clone carrying this T cell receptor (beta chain) appeared a single time. The sample originates from a study of blood T cells in healthy people across ages. The CDR3 loop spans 15 amino acids. The germline V gene has CDR1 SGHDT and CDR2 YYEEEE. PCR was performed a second time for 7 to 11 cycles using a sample-barcoded 5' primer and a J-beta primer mix. TCRdb reprocessed the 5' RACE reads with MiXCR, giving one entry per CDR3 protein. The repertoire holds roughly 1,300,000 distinct CDR3 sequences, with around 55% as singletons. This chain joins TRBV5-6 and TRBJ2-4; D perhaps matches TRBD2 (6 bases). Judging by the DNA end, TRBJ2-7 fits better; the J call may be wrong. The TCR sequence derives from a young man in good health. Source material: blood. CDR3 residues: CASSLWGGKTYEQYF. The CDR3 DNA is TGTGCCAGCAGCTTGTGGGGCGGGAAAACCTACGAGCAGTACTTC.